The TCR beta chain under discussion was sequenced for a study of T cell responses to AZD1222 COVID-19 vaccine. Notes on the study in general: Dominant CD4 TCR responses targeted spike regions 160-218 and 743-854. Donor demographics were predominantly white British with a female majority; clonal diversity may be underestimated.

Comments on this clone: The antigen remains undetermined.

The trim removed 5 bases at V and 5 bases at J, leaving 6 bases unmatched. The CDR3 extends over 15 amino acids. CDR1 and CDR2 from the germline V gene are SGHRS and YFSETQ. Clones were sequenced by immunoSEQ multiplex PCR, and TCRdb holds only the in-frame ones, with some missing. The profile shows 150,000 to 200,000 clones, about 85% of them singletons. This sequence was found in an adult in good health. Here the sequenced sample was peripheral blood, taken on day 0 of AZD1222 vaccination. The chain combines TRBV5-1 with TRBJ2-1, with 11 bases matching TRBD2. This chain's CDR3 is CASSSGTSGNNEQFF. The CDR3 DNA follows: TGCGCCAGCAGTTCCGGGACTAGCGGAAACAATGAGCAGTTCTTC.